This is a list of T cell receptor beta chains from one sample in a study of T cells after yellow fever vaccination. One entry per CDR3 protein results from TCRdb running MiXCR on the 5' RACE reads. Found here are under 200,000 distinct CDR3 sequences, approximately 10% of them singletons; the top ten hold approximately 34%. The sample here was CD8+ T cells sorted from PBMCs, taken 15 days after the yellow fever booster vaccination. The receptors stem from a man younger than 35 who received the YFV17D yellow fever vaccine. CDR3s include the opening cysteine and the closing phenylalanine or tryptophan. The D gene is left open where the match is weak. The size field is filled for only some rows; it gives once, few, many or a size class.

v_call: TRBV20-1
clone_size: .
j_call: TRBJ1-5
d_call: .
cdr3_nt: TGCAGTGCTATGAACAGGAGATTTTGGTACCAGCCCCAGCATTTT
cdr3_aa: CSAMNRRFWYQPQHF

v_call: TRBV6-2/TRBV6-3
clone_size: .
j_call: TRBJ2-1
d_call: .
cdr3_nt: TGTGCCAGCAGTTACTCTCCAGGGGCCTACGACTCCTACAATGAGCAGTTCTTC
cdr3_aa: CASSYSPGAYDSYNEQFF

v_call: TRBV7-9
clone_size: many
j_call: TRBJ2-1
d_call: .
cdr3_nt: TGTGCCAGCAGCTTGGAGGACGGGCTGAATGAGCAGTTCTTC
cdr3_aa: CASSLEDGLNEQFF

v_call: TRBV10-2
clone_size: many
j_call: TRBJ2-1
d_call: TRBD1
cdr3_nt: TGCGCCAGCAGAGGACAGGGCCTGAATGAGCAGTTCTTC
cdr3_aa: CASRGQGLNEQFF

v_call: TRBV18
clone_size: .
j_call: TRBJ2-3
d_call: .
cdr3_nt: TGTGCCAGCTCACCATGGTTACAGGGACCCGCAGATACGCAGTATTTT
cdr3_aa: CASSPWLQGPADTQYF

v_call: TRBV6-2/TRBV6-3
clone_size: many
j_call: TRBJ2-1
d_call: .
cdr3_nt: TGTGCCAGCAGTTACGTGGGGAAGGAGCAGTTCTTC
cdr3_aa: CASSYVGKEQFF

v_call: TRBV4-2
clone_size: few
j_call: TRBJ1-5
d_call: TRBD1
cdr3_nt: TGTGCCAGCAGCGCCGAGGGACAGGGGAATCAGCCCCAGCATTTT
cdr3_aa: CASSAEGQGNQPQHF

v_call: TRBV12-3/TRBV12-4
clone_size: .
j_call: TRBJ1-2
d_call: TRBD1
cdr3_nt: TGTGCCAGCAGCCCCGGGACAGGGGATGGCTACACCTTC
cdr3_aa: CASSPGTGDGYTF

v_call: TRBV7-9
clone_size: few
j_call: TRBJ1-1
d_call: .
cdr3_nt: TGTGCCAGCAGCGGAACACCGGTAGCGGCTGAAGCTTTCTTT
cdr3_aa: CASSGTPVAAEAFF

v_call: TRBV4-1
clone_size: many
j_call: TRBJ2-3
d_call: .
cdr3_nt: TGCGCCAGCAGCCAAGCACTAGCAACAGATACGCAGTATTTT
cdr3_aa: CASSQALATDTQYF

v_call: TRBV20-1
clone_size: many
j_call: TRBJ2-1
d_call: .
cdr3_nt: TGCAGTGCTCAGGGGGGGCTAAAGAATGAGCAGTTCTTC
cdr3_aa: CSAQGGLKNEQFF

v_call: TRBV4-3
clone_size: few
j_call: TRBJ2-1
d_call: .
cdr3_nt: TGCGCCAGCAGCCATGGCTACAATGAGCAGTTCTTC
cdr3_aa: CASSHGYNEQFF

v_call: TRBV30
clone_size: few
j_call: TRBJ2-7
d_call: .
cdr3_nt: TGTGCCTGGAGGAGGGTGTACGAGCAGTACTTC
cdr3_aa: CAWRRVYEQYF

v_call: TRBV27
clone_size: few
j_call: TRBJ2-1
d_call: .
cdr3_nt: TGTGCCAGCAGTTTATCGTCTGGTCCAAACAATGAGCAGTTCTTC
cdr3_aa: CASSLSSGPNNEQFF

v_call: TRBV12-3/TRBV12-4
clone_size: .
j_call: TRBJ2-5
d_call: .
cdr3_nt: TGTGCCAGCAGTCCACTCCGGGGGCTCCAAGAGACCCAGTACTTC
cdr3_aa: CASSPLRGLQETQYF

v_call: TRBV18
clone_size: few
j_call: TRBJ1-1
d_call: .
cdr3_nt: TGTGCCAGCTCGCAAACCGACAGAGAGAACACTGAAGCTTTCTTT
cdr3_aa: CASSQTDRENTEAFF